The TCR beta chain under discussion was sequenced for a study of blood T cell repertoires in COVID-19. Study-level information: Samples taken during acute and convalescent COVID-19 were collected in the United States, Italy and Spain.

Participants' own reports of clinical history determined their cohort assignment. Produced via immunoSEQ multiplex PCR; TCRdb's table is partial and in-frame only. In the table there are around 260,000 clones, around 84% of which are singletons. From germline, CDR1 is KGHDR and CDR2 SFDVKD. The V end lost 9 bases, the J end lost 5 bases, and 15 bases lay between the germline ends. CDR3 size: 14 residues. The sequence was collected from a man aged 30-40 years with acute COVID-19. Sequenced input: PBMCs or T cells enriched from blood (not recorded which). The chain employs TRBV24-1 and TRBJ2-2, with D tentatively TRBD2 (6 bases). Here the CDR3 reads CATLGGVGTGELFF. In nucleotides, the CDR3 is TGTGCCACCTTGGGGGGAGTGGGGACCGGGGAGCTGTTTTTT.